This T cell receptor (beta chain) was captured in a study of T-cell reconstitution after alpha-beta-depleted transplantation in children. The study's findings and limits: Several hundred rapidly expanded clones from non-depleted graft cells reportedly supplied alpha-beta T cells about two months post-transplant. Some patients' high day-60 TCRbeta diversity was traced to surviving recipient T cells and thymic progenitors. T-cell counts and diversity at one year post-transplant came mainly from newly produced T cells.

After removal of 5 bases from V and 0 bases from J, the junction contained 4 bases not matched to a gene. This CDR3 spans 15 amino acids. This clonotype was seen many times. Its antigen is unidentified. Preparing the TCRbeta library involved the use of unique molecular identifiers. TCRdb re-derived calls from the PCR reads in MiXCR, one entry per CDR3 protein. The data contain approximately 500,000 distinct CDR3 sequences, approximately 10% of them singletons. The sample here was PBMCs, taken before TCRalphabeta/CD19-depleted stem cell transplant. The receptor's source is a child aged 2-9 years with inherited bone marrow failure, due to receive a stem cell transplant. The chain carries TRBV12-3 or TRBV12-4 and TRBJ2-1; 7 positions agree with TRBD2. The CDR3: CASSRTSDSYNEQFF. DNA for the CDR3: TGTGCCAGCAGTCGAACTAGCGACTCCTACAATGAGCAGTTCTTC.